This T cell receptor beta chain came from a study of blood T cell repertoires in COVID-19. The CDR3 loop spans 13 amino acids. Trimming took 8 bases from V and 5 from J, leaving 15 bases between them. Germline lookup yields CDR1 SGHTA and CDR2 FQGTGA. Repertoires were generated with immunoSEQ multiplex PCR, while TCRdb's copy carries only in-frame clones and drops some. The sample holds about 320,000 clones, roughly 90% seen once. The chain links TRBV7-3 to TRBJ2-5; D perhaps matches TRBD1 (6 bases). This TCR was recovered from a woman aged 18-30 years who had recovered from COVID-19. Input material: PBMCs or T cells enriched from blood (not recorded which). In nucleotides, the CDR3 is TGTGCCAGCGCGGCAGGGGCAGGGGAGACCCAGTACTTC. The encoded protein is CASAAGAGETQYF.